This passage covers 7 T cell receptor beta chains from one sample sequenced in a study of T cells in Graves' hyperthyroidism and ophthalmopathy. There were TCR beta CDR3 regions amplified from RNA transcripts. The HTBI primer set was used in a first-round RT-PCR of the TCR CDR3. Via MiXCR, TCRdb re-called the multiplex PCR reads, giving one row per CDR3 protein. The table records a few hundred thousand distinct CDR3 sequences, around 15% of them present only once. The specimen was blood. All receptors come from a woman aged 50 to 60 with Graves' hyperthyroidism that later progressed to Graves' ophthalmopathy.

The CDR3 protein is CSVGTGDGYTF. DNA of the CDR3: TGCAGCGTTGGGACAGGGGATGGCTACACCTTC. The chain employs TRBV29-1 and TRBJ1-2, with TRBD1 matching 9 bases. Germline V gene sequence: CDR1 SQVTM, CDR2 ANQGSEA. V lost 4 bases to trimming and J lost 6 bases; unmatched junction nucleotides: 0. The CDR3 is made up of 11 amino acids.

The chain carries TRBV19 and TRBJ2-1; 11 bases line up with TRBD2. This CDR3 spans 16 amino acids. V lost 5 bases to trimming and J lost 1 base; unmatched junction nucleotides: 4. CDR1 is LNHDA, CDR2 SQIVND, per germline (reference sequence). The CDR3 here is CASSSGTSGSYNEQFF. The CDR3 DNA reads TGTGCCAGTAGTTCCGGGACTAGCGGTTCCTACAATGAGCAGTTCTTC.

The table lists this clonotype with many counts. The chain combines TRBV29-1 with TRBJ2-1, with no clear D. Germline V gives CDR1 SQVTM, CDR2 ANQGSEA. There are 19 residues in the CDR3. Deletions cut 0 bases from V and 2 bases from J, with 23 bases between. In DNA, the CDR3 is TGCAGCGTTGAAGAGCCAGCCCTAAGTCCCTATACACCCTACAATGAGCAGTTCTTC. Encoded protein: CSVEEPALSPYTPYNEQFF.

This clonotype was counted many times. The chain couples TRBV7-3 to TRBJ2-1; a weak D match, TRBD1 (6 bases). The ends were cut back, 2 bases at V and 9 bases at J, with 11 bases in the middle. Germline CDR1 and CDR2: SGHTA and FQGTGA. The CDR3 totals 13 residues. CDR3 protein: CASSLGQRGEQFF. The CDR3 coding sequence is TGTGCCAGCAGCTTAGGACAGAGGGGTGAGCAGTTCTTC.

The rearrangement joins TRBV19 to TRBJ2-7; D call uncertain. Per germline, CDR1 LNHDA and CDR2 SQIVND (reference sequence). This CDR3 has 13 residues. The germline V and J ends were trimmed by 1 base and 3 bases, with 7 bases remaining between them. Here the CDR3 DNA reads TGTGCCAGTAGTATAGGCACCGGCTACGAGCAGTACTTC. Translation: CASSIGTGYEQYF.

The rearrangement links TRBV7-2 to TRBJ2-3; 14 nucleotides agree with TRBD2. Germline CDR1 is SGHTA and CDR2 is FQGNSA. Unmatched junction bases numbered 10, after V lost 1 base and J lost 4 bases. The CDR3 runs 19 residues. CDR3 sequence reads: CASSLVGGTSGRGADTQYF. Here the CDR3 DNA reads TGTGCCAGCAGCTTAGTTGGGGGGACTAGCGGGAGAGGAGCAGATACGCAGTATTTT.

This clonotype was recorded once. A read error may explain this, as a much larger clone is one base away. The gene calls are TRBV15 and TRBJ1-6; D gene unclear. This CDR3 has 15 amino acids. The V and J ends lost 1 base and 7 bases respectively, with 11 bases between them. Germline V gives CDR1 LNHNV, CDR2 YYDKDF (reference sequence). CDR3 loop: CATSRARVPNSPLHF. For the CDR3, the DNA is TGTGCCACCAGCAGAGCCCGGGTCCCCAATTCACCCCTCCACTTT.